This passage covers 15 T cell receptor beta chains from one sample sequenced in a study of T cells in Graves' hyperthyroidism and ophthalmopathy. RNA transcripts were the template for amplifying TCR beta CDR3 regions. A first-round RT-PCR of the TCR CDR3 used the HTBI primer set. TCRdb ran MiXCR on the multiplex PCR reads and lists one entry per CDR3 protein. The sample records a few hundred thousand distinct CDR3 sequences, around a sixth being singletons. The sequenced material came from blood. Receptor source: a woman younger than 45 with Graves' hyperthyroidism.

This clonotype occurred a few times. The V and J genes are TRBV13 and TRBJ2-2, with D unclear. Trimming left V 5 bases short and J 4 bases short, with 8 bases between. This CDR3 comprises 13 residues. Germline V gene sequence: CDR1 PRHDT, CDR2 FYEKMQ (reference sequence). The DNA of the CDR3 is TGTGCCAGCAGCCGACTCTCCACCGGGGAGCTGTTTTTT. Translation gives CASSRLSTGELFF.

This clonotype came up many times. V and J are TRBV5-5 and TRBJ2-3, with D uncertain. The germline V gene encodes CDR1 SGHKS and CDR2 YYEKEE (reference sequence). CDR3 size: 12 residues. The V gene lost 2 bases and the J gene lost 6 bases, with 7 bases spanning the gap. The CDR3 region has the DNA TGTGCCAGCAGCTTCGACGGTGATACGCAGTATTTT. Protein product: CASSFDGDTQYF.

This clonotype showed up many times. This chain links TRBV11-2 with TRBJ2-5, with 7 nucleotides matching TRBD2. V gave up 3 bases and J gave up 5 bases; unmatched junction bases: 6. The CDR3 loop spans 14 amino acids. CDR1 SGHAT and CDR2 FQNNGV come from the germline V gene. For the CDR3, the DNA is TGTGCCAGCAGCTTGGGCGGGAGTACGGAGACCCAGTACTTC. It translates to CASSLGGSTETQYF. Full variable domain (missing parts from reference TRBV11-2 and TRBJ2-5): EAGVAQSPRYKIIEKRQSVAFWCNPISGHATLYWYQQILGQGPKLLIQFQNNGVVDDSQLPKDRFSAERLKGVDSTLKIQPAKLEDSAVYLCASSLGGSTETQYFGPGTRLLVL.

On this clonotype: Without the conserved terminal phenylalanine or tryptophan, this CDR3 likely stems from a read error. CDR3 nucleotide sequence: TGTGCCAGCAGCTTAGTCCCTATACCTAGCACAGATACGCAGTATCTT. It specifies CASSLVPIPSTDTQYL. The chain links TRBV11-2 to TRBJ2-3; D unclear. The CDR3 extends over 16 amino acids. V dropped 1 base and J dropped 0 bases, with 11 bases sitting between them. The germline V gene encodes CDR1 SGHAT and CDR2 FQNNGV.

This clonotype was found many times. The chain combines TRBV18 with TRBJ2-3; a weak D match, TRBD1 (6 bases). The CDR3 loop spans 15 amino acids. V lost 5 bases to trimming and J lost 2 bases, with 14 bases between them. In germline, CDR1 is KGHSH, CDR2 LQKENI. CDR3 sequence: CASSTLRGNTDTQYF. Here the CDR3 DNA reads TGTGCCAGCTCAACCTTGAGGGGGAACACAGATACGCAGTATTTT.

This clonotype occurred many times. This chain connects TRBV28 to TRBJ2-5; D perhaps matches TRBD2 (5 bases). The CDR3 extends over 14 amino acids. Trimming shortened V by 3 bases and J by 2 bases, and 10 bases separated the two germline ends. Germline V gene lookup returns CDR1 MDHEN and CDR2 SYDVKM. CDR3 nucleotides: TGTGCCAGCAGTTTCATGGGGAGACAAGAGACCCAGTACTTC. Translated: CASSFMGRQETQYF.

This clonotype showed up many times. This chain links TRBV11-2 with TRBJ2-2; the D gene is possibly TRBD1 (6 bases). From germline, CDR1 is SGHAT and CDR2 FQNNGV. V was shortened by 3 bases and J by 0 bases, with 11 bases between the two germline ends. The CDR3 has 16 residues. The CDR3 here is CASSFRGTTNTGELFF. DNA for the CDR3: TGTGCCAGCAGCTTCAGAGGGACAACGAACACCGGGGAGCTGTTTTTT.

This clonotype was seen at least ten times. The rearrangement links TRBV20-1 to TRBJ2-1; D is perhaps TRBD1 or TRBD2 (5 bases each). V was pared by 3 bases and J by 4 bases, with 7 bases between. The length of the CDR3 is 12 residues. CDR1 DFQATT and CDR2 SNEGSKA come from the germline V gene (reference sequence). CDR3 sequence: CSARGPYNEQFF. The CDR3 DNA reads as TGCAGTGCTAGGGGACCATACAATGAGCAGTTCTTC.

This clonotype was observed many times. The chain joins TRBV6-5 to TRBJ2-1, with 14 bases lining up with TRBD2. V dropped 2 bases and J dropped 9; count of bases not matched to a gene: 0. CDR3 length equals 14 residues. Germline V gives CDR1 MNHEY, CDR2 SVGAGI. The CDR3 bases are TGTGCCAGCAGTTACGGGACTAGCGGGAGTGAGCAGTTCTTC. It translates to CASSYGTSGSEQFF.

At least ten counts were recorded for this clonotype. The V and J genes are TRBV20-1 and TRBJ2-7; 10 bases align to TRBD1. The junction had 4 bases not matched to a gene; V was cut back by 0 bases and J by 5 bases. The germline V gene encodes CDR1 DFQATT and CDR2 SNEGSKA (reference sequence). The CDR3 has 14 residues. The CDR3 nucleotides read TGCAGTGCTAGAGATTCCGGGACAGGGGACGAGCAGTACTTC. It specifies CSARDSGTGDEQYF.

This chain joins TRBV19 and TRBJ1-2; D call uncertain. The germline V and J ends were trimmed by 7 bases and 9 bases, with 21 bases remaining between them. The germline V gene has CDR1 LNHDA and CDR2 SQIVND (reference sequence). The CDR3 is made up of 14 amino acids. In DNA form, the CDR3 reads TGTGCCAGTATTGGAGTCGGCGCTAGAAGGAGCTACACCTTC. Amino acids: CASIGVGARRSYTF.

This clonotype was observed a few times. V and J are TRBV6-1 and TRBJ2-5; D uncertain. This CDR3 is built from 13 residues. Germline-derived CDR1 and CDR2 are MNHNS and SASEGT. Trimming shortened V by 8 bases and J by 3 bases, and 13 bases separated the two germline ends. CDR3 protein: CASASGGEETQYF. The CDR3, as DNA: TGTGCCAGCGCGTCAGGTGGGGAAGAGACCCAGTACTTC.

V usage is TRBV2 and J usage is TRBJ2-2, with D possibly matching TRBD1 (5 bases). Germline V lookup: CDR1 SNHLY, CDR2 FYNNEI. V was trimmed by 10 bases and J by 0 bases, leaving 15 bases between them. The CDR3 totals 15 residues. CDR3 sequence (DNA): TGTGCCAAAGGGGTGAGTGAGACGAACACCGGGGAGCTGTTTTTT. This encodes CAKGVSETNTGELFF.

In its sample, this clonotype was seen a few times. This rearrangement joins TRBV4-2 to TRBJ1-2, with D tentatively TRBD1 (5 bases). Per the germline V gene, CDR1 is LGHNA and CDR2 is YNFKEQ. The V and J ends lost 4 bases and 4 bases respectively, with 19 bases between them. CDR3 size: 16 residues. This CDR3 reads CASSPWGGRKTYGYTF. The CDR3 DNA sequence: TGTGCCAGCAGCCCATGGGGCGGACGAAAAACCTATGGCTACACCTTC.

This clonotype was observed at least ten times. The CDR3 here is CASSAIPSGRTDTQYF. Written as DNA, the CDR3 is TGTGCCAGCAGTGCAATACCTAGCGGCCGCACAGATACGCAGTATTTT. The rearrangement joins TRBV6-1 to TRBJ2-3; 7 bases agree with TRBD2. From germline, CDR1 is MNHNS and CDR2 SASEGT. The CDR3 consists of 16 residues. After removal of 4 bases from V and 1 base from J, the junction contained 8 bases not matched to a gene.